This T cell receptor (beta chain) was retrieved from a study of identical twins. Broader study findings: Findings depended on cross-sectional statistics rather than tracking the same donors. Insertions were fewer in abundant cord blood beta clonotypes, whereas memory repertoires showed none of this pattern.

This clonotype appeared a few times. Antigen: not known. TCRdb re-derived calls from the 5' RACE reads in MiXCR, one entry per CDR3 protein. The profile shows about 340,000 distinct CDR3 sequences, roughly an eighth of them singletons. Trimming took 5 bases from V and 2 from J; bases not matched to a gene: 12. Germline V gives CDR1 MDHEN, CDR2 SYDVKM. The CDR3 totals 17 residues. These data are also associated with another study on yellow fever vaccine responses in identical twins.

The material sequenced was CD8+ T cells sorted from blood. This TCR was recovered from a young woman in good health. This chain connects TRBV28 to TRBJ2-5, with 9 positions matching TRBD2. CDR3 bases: TGTGCCAGCAGTCCCCTTTTGCCTAGCGGGACACAAGAGACCCAGTACTTC. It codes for CASSPLLPSGTQETQYF.